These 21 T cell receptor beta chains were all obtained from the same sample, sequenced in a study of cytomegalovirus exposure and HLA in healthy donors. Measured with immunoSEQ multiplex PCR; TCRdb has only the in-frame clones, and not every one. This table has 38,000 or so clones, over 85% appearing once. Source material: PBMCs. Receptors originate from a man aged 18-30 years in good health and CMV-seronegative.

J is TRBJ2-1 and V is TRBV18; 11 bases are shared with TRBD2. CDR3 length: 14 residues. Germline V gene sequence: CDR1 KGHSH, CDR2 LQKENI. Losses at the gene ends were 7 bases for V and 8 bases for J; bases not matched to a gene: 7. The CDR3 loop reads CASFELAGGHEQFF. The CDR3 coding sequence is TGTGCCAGCTTCGAGCTAGCGGGGGGCCATGAGCAGTTCTTC.

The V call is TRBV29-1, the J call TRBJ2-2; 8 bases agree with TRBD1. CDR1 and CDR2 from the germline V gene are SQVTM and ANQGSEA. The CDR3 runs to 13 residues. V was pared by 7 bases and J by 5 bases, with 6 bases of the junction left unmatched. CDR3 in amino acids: CSADRGNTGELFF. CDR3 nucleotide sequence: TGCAGCGCCGACAGGGGTAATACCGGGGAGCTGTTTTTT.

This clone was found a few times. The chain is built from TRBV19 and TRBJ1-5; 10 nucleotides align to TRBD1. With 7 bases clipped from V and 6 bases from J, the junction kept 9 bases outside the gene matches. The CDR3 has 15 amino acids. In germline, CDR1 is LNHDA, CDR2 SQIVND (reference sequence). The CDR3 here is CASTLTGGSGQPQHF. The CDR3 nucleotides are TGTGCCAGTACTCTGACAGGGGGCTCTGGTCAGCCCCAGCATTTT.

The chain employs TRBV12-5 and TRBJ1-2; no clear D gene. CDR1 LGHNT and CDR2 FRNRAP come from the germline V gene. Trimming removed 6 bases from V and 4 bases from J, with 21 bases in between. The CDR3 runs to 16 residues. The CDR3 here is CASGPPLEGEGYGYTF. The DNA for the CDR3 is TGTGCTAGTGGCCCACCTTTAGAGGGCGAGGGCTATGGCTACACCTTC.

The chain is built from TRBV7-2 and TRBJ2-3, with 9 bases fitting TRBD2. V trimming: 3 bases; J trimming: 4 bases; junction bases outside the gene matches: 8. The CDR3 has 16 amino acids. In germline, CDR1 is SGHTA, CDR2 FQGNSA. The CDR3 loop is CASSLRLAGLPDTQYF. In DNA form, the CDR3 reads TGTGCCAGCAGCTTGCGTCTAGCGGGACTGCCAGATACGCAGTATTTT.

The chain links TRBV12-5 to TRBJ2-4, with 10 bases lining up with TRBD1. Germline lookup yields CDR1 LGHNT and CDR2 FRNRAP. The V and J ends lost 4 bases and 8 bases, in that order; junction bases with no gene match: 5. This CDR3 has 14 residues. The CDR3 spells CASGSGQGVDIQYF. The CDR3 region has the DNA TGTGCTAGTGGTTCCGGACAGGGGGTGGACATTCAGTACTTC.

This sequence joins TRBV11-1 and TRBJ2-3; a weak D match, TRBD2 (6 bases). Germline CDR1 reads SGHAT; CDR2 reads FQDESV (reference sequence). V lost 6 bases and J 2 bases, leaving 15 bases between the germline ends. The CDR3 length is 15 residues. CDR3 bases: TGTGCCAGCAGACCACGCGGGACCTCCACAGATACGCAGTATTTT. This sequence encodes CASRPRGTSTDTQYF. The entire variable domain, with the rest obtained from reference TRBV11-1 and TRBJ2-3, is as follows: EAEVAQSPRYKITEKSQAVAFWCDPISGHATLYWYRQILGQGPELLVQFQDESVVDDSQLPKDRFSAERLKGVDSTLKIQPAELGDSAMYLCASRPRGTSTDTQYFGPGTRLTVL.

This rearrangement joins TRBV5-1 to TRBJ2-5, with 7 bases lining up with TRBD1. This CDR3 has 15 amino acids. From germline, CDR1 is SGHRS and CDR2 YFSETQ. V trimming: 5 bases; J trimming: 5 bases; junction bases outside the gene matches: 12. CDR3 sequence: CASRLGTAIGETQYF. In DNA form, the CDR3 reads TGCGCCAGCAGGCTTGGGACAGCTATCGGGGAGACCCAGTACTTC.

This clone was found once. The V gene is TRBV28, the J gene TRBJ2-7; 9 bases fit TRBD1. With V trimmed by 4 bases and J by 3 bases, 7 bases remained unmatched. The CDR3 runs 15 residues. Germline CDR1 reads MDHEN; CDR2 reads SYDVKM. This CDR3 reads CASSSRDREFYEQYF. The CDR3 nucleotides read TGTGCCAGCAGTTCTCGGGACAGGGAATTCTACGAGCAGTACTTC.

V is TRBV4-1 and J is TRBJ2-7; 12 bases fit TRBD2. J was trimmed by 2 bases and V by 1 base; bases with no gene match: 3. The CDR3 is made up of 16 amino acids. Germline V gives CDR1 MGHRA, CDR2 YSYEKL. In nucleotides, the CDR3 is TGCGCCAGCAGCCAAGGCCGGACTAGCGGGGCCTACGAGCAGTACTTC. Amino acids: CASSQGRTSGAYEQYF.

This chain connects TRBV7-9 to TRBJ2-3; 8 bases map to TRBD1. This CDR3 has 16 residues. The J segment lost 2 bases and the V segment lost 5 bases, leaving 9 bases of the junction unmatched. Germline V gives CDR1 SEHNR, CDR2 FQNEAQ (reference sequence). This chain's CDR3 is CASSRDRGPSTDTQYF. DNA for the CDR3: TGTGCCAGCAGCCGCGACAGGGGACCTTCCACAGATACGCAGTATTTT.

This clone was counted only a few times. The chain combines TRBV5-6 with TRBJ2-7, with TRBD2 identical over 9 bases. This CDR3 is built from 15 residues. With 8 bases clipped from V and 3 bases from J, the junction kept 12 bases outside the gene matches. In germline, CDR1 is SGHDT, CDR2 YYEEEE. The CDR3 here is CASKRGRGGRYEQYF. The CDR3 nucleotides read TGTGCCAGTAAACGGGGGCGGGGGGGCCGCTACGAGCAGTACTTC. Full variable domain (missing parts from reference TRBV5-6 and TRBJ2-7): DAGVTQSPTHLIKTRGQQVTLRCSPKSGHDTVSWYQQALGQGPQFIFQYYEEEERQRGNFPDRFSGHQFPNYSSELNVNALLLGDSALYLCASKRGRGGRYEQYFGPGTRLTVT.

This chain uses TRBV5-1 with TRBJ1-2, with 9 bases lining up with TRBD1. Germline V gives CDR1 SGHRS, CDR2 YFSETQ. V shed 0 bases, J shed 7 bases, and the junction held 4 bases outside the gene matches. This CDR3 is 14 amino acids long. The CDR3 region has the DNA TGCGCCAGCAGCTTGGGCTTGGACAGGGGTGGCTACACCTTC. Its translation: CASSLGLDRGGYTF.

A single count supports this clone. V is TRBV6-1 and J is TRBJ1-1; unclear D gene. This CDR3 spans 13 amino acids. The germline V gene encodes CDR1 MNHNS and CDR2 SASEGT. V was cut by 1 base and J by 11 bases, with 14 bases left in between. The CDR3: CASSEVVSRGAFF. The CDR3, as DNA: TGTGCCAGCAGTGAAGTCGTCTCCAGAGGGGCTTTCTTT.

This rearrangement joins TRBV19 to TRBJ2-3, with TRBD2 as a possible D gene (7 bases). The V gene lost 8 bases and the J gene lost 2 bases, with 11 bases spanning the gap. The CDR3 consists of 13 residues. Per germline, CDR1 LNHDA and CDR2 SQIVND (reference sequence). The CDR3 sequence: CASGGALTDTQYF. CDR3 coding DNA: TGTGCCAGTGGGGGGGCCCTCACAGATACGCAGTATTTT.

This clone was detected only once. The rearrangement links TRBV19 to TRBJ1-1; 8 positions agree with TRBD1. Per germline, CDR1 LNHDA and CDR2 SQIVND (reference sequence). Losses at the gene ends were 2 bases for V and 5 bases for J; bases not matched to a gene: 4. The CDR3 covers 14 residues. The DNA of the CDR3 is TGTGCCAGTAGTATACAGGGGGCTCAGACTGAAGCTTTCTTT. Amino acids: CASSIQGAQTEAFF.

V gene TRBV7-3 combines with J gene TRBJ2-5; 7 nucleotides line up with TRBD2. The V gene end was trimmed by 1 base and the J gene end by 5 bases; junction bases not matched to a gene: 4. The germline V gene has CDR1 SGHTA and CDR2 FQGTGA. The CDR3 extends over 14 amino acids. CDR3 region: CASSLIGGWETQYF. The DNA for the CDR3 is TGTGCCAGCAGCTTAATCGGGGGGTGGGAGACCCAGTACTTC.

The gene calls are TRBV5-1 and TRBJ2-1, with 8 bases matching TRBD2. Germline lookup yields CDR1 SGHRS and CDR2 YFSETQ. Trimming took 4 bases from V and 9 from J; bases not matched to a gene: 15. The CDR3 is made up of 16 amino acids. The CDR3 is CASSETGTSFFVEQFF. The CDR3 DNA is TGCGCCAGCAGCGAGACCGGGACTAGTTTCTTTGTTGAGCAGTTCTTC.

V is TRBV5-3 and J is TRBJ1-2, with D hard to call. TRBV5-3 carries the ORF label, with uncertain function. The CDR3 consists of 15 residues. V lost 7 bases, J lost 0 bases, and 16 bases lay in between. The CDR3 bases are TGTGCCAGAGCGGAACGAGCCGAATCTAACTATGGCTACACCTTC. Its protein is CARAERAESNYGYTF.

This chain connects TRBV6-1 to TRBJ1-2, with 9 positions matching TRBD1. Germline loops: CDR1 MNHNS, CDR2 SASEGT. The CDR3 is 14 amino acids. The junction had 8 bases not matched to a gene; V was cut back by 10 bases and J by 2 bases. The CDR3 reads CATYSGTGNYGYTF. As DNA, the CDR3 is TGTGCCACCTACAGCGGGACAGGGAACTATGGCTACACCTTC.

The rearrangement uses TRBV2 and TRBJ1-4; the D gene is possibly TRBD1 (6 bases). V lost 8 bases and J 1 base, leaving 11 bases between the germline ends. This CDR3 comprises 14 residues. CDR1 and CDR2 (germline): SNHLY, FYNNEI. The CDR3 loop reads CASSQQGTNEKLFF. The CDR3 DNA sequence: TGTGCCAGCTCTCAACAGGGAACTAATGAAAAACTGTTTTTT.